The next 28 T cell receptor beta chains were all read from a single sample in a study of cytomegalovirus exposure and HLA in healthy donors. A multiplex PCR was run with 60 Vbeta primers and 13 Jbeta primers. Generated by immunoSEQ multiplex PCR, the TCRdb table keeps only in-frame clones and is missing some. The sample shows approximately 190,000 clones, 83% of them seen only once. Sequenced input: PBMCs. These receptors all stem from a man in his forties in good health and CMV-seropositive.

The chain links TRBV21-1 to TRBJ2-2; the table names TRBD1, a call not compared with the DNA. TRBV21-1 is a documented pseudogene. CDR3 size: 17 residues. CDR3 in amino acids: CASSPDPGTENTGELFF. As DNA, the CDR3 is TGTGCCAGCAGTCCAGACCCCGGGACAGAGAACACCGGGGAGCTGTTTTTT.

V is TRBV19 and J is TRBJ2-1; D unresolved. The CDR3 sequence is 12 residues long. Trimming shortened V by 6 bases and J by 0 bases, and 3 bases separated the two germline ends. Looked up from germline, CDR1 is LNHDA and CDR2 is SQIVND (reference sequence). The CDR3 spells CASSYSYNEQFF. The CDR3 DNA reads TGTGCCAGTAGCTACTCCTACAATGAGCAGTTCTTC.

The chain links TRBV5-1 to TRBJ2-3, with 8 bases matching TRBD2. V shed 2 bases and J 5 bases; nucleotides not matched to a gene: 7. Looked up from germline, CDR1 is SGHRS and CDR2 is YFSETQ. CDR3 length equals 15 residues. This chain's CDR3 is CASSFSGNLGDTQYF. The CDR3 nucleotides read TGCGCCAGCAGCTTTAGCGGGAATTTAGGAGATACGCAGTATTTT.

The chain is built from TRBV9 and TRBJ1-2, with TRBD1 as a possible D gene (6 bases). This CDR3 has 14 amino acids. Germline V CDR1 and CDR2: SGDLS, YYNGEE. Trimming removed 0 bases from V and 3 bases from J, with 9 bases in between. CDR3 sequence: CASSVAAGDYGYTF. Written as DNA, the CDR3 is TGTGCCAGCAGCGTAGCCGCAGGGGACTATGGCTACACCTTC.

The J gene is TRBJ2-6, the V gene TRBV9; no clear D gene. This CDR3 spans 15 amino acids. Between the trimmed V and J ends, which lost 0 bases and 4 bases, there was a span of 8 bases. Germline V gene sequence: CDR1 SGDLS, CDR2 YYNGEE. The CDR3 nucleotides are TGTGCCAGCAGCGTAGGGGCACTGGGGGCCAACGTCCTGACTTTC. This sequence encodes CASSVGALGANVLTF.

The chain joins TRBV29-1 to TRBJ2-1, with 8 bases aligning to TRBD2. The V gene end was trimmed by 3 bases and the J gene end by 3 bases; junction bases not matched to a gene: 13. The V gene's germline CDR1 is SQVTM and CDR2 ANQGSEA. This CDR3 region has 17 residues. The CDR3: CSVEPARASGYYNEQFF. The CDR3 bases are TGCAGCGTTGAGCCCGCCCGGGCTAGCGGGTACTACAATGAGCAGTTCTTC.

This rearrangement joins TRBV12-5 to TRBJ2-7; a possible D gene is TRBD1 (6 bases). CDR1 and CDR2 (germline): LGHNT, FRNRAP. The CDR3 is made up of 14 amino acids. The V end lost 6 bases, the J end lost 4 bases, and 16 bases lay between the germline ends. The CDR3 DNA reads TGTGCTAGTGGGAGGCAGGGGAAGAGTTACGAGCAGTACTTC. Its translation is CASGRQGKSYEQYF.

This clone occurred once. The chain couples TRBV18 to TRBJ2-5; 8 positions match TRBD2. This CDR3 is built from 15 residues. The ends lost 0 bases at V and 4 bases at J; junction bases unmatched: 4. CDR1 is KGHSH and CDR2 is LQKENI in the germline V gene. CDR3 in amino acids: CASSPPTSGPETQYF. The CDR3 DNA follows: TGTGCCAGCTCACCACCTACTAGCGGCCCAGAGACCCAGTACTTC. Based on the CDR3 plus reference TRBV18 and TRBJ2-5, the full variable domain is NAGVMQNPRHLVRRRGQEARLRCSPMKGHSHVYWYRQLPEEGLKFMVYLQKENIIDESGMPKERFSAEFPKEGPSILRIQQVVRGDSAAYFCASSPPTSGPETQYFGPGTRLLVL.

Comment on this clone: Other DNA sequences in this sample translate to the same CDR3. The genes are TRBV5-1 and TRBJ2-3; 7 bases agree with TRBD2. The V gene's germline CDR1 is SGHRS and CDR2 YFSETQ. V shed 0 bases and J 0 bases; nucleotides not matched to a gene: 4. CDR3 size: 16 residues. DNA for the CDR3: TGCGCCAGCAGCTTGGGTCTAGCGGCTAGCACAGATACGCAGTATTTT. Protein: CASSLGLAASTDTQYF. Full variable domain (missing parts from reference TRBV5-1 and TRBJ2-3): KAGVTQTPRYLIKTRGQQVTLSCSPISGHRSVSWYQQTPGQGLQFLFEYFSETQRNKGNFPGRFSGRQFSNSRSEMNVSTLELGDSALYLCASSLGLAASTDTQYFGPGTRLTVL.

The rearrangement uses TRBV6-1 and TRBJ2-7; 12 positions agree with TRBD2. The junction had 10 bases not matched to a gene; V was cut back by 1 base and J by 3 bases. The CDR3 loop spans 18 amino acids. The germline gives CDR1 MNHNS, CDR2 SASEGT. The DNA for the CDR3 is TGTGCCAGCAGTGAAGTTTTGCTAGCGGGAGGGTTAGGCTACGAGCAGTACTTC. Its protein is CASSEVLLAGGLGYEQYF.

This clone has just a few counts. The DNA of the CDR3 is TGTGCCAGCAGCCTTCGGACAGGACCGAGCTCTGGAAACACCATATATTTT. Encoded protein: CASSLRTGPSSGNTIYF. The chain employs TRBV9 and TRBJ1-3, with 7 bases fitting TRBD1. CDR3 size: 17 residues. CDR1 SGDLS and CDR2 YYNGEE come from the germline V gene. V was clipped by 4 bases and J by 0 bases; unmatched bases: 10.

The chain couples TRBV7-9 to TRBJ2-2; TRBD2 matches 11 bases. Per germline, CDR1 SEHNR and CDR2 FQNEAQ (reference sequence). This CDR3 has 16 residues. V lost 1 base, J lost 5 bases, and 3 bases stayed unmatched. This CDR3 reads CASSLGLAGGTGELFF. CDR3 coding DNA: TGTGCCAGCAGCTTAGGCCTAGCGGGAGGAACCGGGGAGCTGTTTTTT.

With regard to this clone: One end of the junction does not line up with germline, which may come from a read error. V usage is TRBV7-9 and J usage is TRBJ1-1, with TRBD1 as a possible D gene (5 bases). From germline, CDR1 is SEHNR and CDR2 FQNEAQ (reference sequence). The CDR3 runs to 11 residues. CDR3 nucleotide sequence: TGTTCCAGCAGCTCCGGGGGTGAAGCTTTCTTT. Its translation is CSSSSGGEAFF.

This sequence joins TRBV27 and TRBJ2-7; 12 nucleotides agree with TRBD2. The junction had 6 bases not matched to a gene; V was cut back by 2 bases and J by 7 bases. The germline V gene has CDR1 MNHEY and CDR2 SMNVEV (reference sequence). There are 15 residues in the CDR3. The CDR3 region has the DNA TGTGCCAGCAGTTTACTAGCGGGAGGGCCAGGGGAGCAGTACTTC. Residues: CASSLLAGGPGEQYF.

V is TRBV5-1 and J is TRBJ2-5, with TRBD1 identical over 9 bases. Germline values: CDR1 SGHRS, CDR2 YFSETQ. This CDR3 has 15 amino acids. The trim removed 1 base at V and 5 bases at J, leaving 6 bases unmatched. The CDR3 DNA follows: TGCGCCAGCAGCTTGCCCGGGACAGGGATGGAGACCCAGTACTTC. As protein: CASSLPGTGMETQYF.

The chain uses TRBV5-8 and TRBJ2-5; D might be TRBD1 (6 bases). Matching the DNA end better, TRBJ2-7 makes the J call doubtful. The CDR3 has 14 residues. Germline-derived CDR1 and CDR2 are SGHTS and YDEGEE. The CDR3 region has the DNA TGTGCCAGCAGCTTAAGGGGGAAGGCCTACGAGCAGTACTTC. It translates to CASSLRGKAYEQYF.

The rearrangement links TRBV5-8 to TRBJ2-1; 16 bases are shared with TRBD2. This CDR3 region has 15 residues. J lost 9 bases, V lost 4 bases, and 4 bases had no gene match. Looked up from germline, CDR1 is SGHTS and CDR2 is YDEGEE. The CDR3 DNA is TGTGCCAGCAGCCCGGGGACTAGCGGGAGGGGTGAGCAGTTCTTC. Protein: CASSPGTSGRGEQFF.

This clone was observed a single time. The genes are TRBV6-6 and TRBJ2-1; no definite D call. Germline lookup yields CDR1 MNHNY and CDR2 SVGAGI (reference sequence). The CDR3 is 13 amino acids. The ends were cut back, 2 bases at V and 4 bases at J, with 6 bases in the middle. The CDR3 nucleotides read TGTGCCAGCAGTTACCCATTTTACAATGAGCAGTTCTTC. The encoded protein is CASSYPFYNEQFF.

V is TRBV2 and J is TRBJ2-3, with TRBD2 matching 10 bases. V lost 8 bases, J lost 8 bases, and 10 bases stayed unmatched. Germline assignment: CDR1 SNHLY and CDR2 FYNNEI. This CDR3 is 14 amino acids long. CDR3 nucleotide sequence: TGTGCCAGCGTAGCGGGGCTAGCGGGAGCTACGCAGTATTTT. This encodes CASVAGLAGATQYF.

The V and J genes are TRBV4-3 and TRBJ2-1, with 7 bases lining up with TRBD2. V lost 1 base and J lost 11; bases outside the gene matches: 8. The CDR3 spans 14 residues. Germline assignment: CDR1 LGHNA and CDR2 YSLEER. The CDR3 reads CASSQVILAEKQFF. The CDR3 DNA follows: TGCGCCAGCAGCCAAGTTATCCTAGCGGAGAAGCAGTTCTTC.

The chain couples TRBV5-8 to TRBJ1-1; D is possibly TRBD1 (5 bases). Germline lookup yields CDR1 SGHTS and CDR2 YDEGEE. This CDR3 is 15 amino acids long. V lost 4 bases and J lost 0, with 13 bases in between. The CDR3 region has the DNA TGTGCCAGCAGCCTGGCCCTACAGGTGAACACTGAAGCTTTCTTT. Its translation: CASSLALQVNTEAFF.

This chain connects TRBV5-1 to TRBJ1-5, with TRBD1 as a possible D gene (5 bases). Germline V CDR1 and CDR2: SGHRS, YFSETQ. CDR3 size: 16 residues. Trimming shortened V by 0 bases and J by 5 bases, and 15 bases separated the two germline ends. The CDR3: CASSLEARDMDQPQHF. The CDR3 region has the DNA TGCGCCAGCAGCTTGGAAGCCAGGGATATGGATCAGCCCCAGCATTTT.

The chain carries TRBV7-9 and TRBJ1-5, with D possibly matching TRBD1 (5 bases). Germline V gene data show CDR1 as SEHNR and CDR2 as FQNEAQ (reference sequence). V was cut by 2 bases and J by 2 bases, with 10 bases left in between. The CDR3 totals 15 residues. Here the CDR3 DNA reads TGTGCCAGCAGCTTATGGCGGGACGGCAATCAGCCCCAGCATTTT. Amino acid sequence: CASSLWRDGNQPQHF.

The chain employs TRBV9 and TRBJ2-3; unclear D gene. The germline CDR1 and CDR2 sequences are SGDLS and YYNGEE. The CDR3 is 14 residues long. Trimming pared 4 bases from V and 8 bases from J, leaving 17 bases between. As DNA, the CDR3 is TGTGCCAGCAGCACCCTCTCGAGCGACGCTACGCAGTATTTT. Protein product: CASSTLSSDATQYF.

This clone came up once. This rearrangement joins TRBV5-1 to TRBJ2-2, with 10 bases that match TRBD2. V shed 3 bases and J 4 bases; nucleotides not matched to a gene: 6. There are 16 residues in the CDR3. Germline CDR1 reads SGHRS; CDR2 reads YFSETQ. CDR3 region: CASSSGLAVLTGELFF. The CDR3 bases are TGCGCCAGCAGCTCAGGACTAGCGGTACTCACCGGGGAGCTGTTTTTT.

In DNA, the CDR3 is TGTGCCATCAGTGTGGCTCGAGGGAGTGATTTCTACGAGCAGTACTTC. Amino acids: CAISVARGSDFYEQYF. The chain employs TRBV10-3 and TRBJ2-7; D perhaps matches TRBD2 (5 bases). The germline CDR1 and CDR2 sequences are ENHRY and SYGVKD. Trimming removed 4 bases at V and 3 bases at J, with 19 bases between. The CDR3 extends over 16 amino acids.

CDR3 amino acids: CATIHPNTDTQYF. In DNA form, the CDR3 reads TGTGCCACCATCCATCCAAACACAGATACGCAGTATTTT. The chain employs TRBV10-3 and TRBJ2-3; D call uncertain. The length of the CDR3 is 13 residues. Germline assignment: CDR1 ENHRY and CDR2 SYGVKD. V lost 10 bases, J lost 2 bases, and 13 bases lay in between.

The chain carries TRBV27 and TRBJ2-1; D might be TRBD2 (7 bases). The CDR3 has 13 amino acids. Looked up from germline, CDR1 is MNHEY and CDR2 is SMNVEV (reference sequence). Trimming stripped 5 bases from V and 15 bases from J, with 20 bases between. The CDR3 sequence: CASSGGGLGRGFF. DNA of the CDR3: TGTGCCAGCAGTGGGGGGGGGTTGGGCAGGGGGTTCTTC.